The entry below gives a single T cell receptor (beta chain) sequence along with its context. Antigen unknown. The germline V gene encodes CDR1 MGHRA and CDR2 YSYEKL. V dropped 3 bases and J dropped 5 bases, with 17 bases sitting between them. The CDR3 is 16 residues long. The data derive from a study of T cell clones after liver transplantation. Points from the study as a whole: Conclusions were preliminary, with small, heterogeneous patient groups.

The data were produced by immunoSEQ multiplex PCR, yet TCRdb's version contains in-frame clones alone and is incomplete. There are under 90,000 clones in the sample; roughly 80% occur only once, and approximately 0.6% lies in the top ten. The material sequenced was CD4+ T cells from blood, taken before liver transplant. This TCR derives from a human donor who received a liver transplant. The J gene is TRBJ2-1, the V gene TRBV4-1; weak D call: TRBD2 (6 bases). The CDR3 nucleotides are TGCGCCAGCAGCCACGCCGCTAGCGATAGGGACAATGAGCAGTTCTTC. Translated, it gives CASSHAASDRDNEQFF.